This T cell receptor beta chain emerged from a study of brain T cells in children with intractable seizures. Study-wide results and limits: Pre- and post-surgery blood differed in depth, so pre-surgery absences may be undersampling.

Assay used: immunoSEQ multiplex PCR; TCRdb lists only in-frame clones, some missing. This table has some 76,000 clones, 85% to 95% appearing once. Sequencing was limited to surgery cases with top T cell transcript signatures in brain tissue. This CDR3 contains 18 residues. CDR1 and CDR2 (germline): PRHDT, FYEKMQ (reference sequence). Trimming pared 5 bases from V and 6 bases from J, leaving 28 bases between. This clone was detected once. Its antigen remains unidentified. Material: peripheral blood, obtained at surgery. The clonotype comes from a boy in the first two years of life with tuberous sclerosis and intractable seizures. V gene TRBV13 combines with J gene TRBJ1-1, with D perhaps matching TRBD1 (6 bases). In DNA, the CDR3 is TGTGCCAGCAGCACTCACTTTGGGGGGGCGAATTCTCCTCCTGAAGCTTTCTTT. Amino acids: CASSTHFGGANSPPEAFF.